This T cell receptor beta chain comes out of a study of cytomegalovirus exposure and HLA in healthy donors. About this clone: Its specificity is unknown.

Study-wide results and limits: Sequencing likely caused a cluster of highly shared sequence variants.

The CDR3 has 16 residues. V dropped 5 bases and J dropped 4; count of bases not matched to a gene: 9. Per germline, CDR1 MDHEN and CDR2 SYDVKM. PCR used 60 Vbeta primers and 13 Jbeta primers. Clones were read by immunoSEQ multiplex PCR, and TCRdb kept only the in-frame ones, dropping some. Of about 98,000 clones listed, about 81% are singletons. This chain links TRBV28 with TRBJ1-3, with 9 bases identical to TRBD1. The sample comprised PBMCs. The TCR was taken from a man in his forties or fifties in good health and CMV-seronegative. The CDR3 loop is CASSTPDRGLGNTIYF. In DNA form, the CDR3 reads TGTGCCAGCAGTACCCCGGACAGGGGACTCGGAAACACCATATATTTT.